This T cell receptor (beta chain) was obtained from a study of shared clonotypes between healthy human individuals. Overall study findings and caveats: Clonotypes shared by all four donors outscored non-shared clonotypes in generation probability.

Trimming stripped 3 bases from V and 2 bases from J, with 11 bases between. This CDR3 is built from 15 residues. Germline loops: CDR1 SGHTA, CDR2 FQGNSA. To note about this clone: The target antigen is unknown.

This table comes from immunoSEQ multiplex PCR, and its TCRdb copy is limited to in-frame clones, with some not included. The sample shows about 2.4 million clones, 93% of them seen only once. Input material: naive CD4+ T cells from PBMCs. As to subset: CD45RA+ positively selected. V is TRBV7-2 and J is TRBJ2-1; D remains unclear. The receptor was isolated from a man younger than 35 in good health. Some clones in this sample may be carry-over from other donors' samples. CDR3 coding DNA: TGTGCCAGCAGCTTTTCGGCCGGTACCTACAATGAGCAGTTCTTC. Its translation is CASSFSAGTYNEQFF.